This T cell receptor (beta chain) was sequenced in a study of regulatory T cells in long-lasting Graves disease. Time point noted: newly diagnosed GD, antithyroid drugs for less than 3 months. TCR sequences were obtained from RNA taken from PBMCs. CDR1 MGHDK and CDR2 SYGVNS come from the germline V gene. The CDR3 totals 15 residues. Between the trimmed V and J ends, which lost 3 bases and 0 bases, there was a span of 11 bases. Study-level findings and limits: Lower TCR diversity was seen in persistent Graves' patients than in newly diagnosed ones. The researchers studied only peripheral blood, not thyroid tissue.

Construction of TCR beta libraries relied on iRepertoire HTBI primers and on Arm-PCR targeting CDR3 regions. In TCRdb, the multiplex PCR reads were re-called with MiXCR into one record per CDR3 protein. The data show 450,000 to 500,000 distinct CDR3 sequences, 16% seen once. This clonotype came up a few times. Its antigen remains unidentified. Another study also made use of these data, one on T cells in Graves' hyperthyroidism and ophthalmopathy.

This material consisted of peripheral blood mononuclear cells (PBMCs), taken at new diagnosis, from a patient treated with antithyroid drugs. The receptor was isolated from a man in his forties with Graves disease. The V and J genes are TRBV25-1 and TRBJ1-1, with unresolved D. The CDR3 nucleotides read TGTGCCAGCAGTGACTCAGGACGGATGAACACTGAAGCTTTCTTT. It codes for CASSDSGRMNTEAFF.